What follows are 5 T cell receptor beta chains derived from one specimen sequenced in a study of T cell changes during pregnancy in multiple sclerosis. Assay: immunoSEQ multiplex PCR; the TCRdb copy retains only in-frame clones and omits some. The sample has about 46,000 clones; around 90% are singletons. The sequenced sample was CD8+ T cells from peripheral blood mononuclear cells, obtained after pregnancy. These receptors were collected from a female donor with multiple sclerosis, enrolled in a pregnancy study.

In its sample, this clone was seen once. The V call is TRBV6-5, the J call TRBJ2-5; 7 nucleotides line up with TRBD2. V shed 6 bases, J shed 2 bases, and the junction held 9 bases outside the gene matches. The CDR3 loop spans 15 amino acids. Per germline, CDR1 MNHEY and CDR2 SVGAGI. The CDR3 nucleotides read TGTGCCAGCAGCAAAAACCCGGGACTACAAGAGACCCAGTACTTC. It is translated as CASSKNPGLQETQYF.

The chain recombines TRBV7-9 with TRBJ1-1, with D hard to call. CDR3 size: 14 residues. With 0 bases removed from V and 5 bases from J, the gap between germline ends came to 10 bases. Looked up from germline, CDR1 is SEHNR and CDR2 is FQNEAQ (reference sequence). The DNA of the CDR3 is TGTGCCAGCAGCTTAGCGGCGGGAGGGACTGAAGCTTTCTTT. Translating it yields CASSLAAGGTEAFF.

A single count supports this clone. The chain uses TRBV4-2 and TRBJ2-3, with D perhaps TRBD2 (5 bases). This CDR3 region has 14 residues. Trimming removed 4 bases from V and 6 bases from J, with 14 bases in between. CDR1 and CDR2 from the germline V gene are LGHNA and YNFKEQ. CDR3 residues: CASSPGIFGDTQYF. The DNA for the CDR3 is TGTGCCAGCAGCCCCGGGATTTTCGGCGATACGCAGTATTTT.

The rearrangement uses TRBV7-9 and TRBJ2-7, with D maybe TRBD1 (6 bases). Trimming took off 3 bases at V and 8 bases at J, with 17 bases between the two ends. CDR3 length: 14 residues. CDR1 is SEHNR and CDR2 is FQNEAQ in the germline V gene (reference sequence). Here the CDR3 reads CASSFDSSGDQQYF. CDR3 DNA: TGTGCCAGCAGCTTCGATTCCTCAGGGGATCAGCAGTACTTC. The whole variable domain, filled in from reference TRBV7-9 and TRBJ2-7, reads DTGVSQNPRHKITKRGQNVTFRCDPISEHNRLYWYRQTLGQGPEFLTYFQNEAQLEKSRLLSDRFSAERPKGSFSTLEIQRTEQGDSAMYLCASSFDSSGDQQYFGPGTRLTVT.

V and J are TRBV6-5 and TRBJ2-2, with D perhaps TRBD2 (5 bases). Germline V gives CDR1 MNHEY, CDR2 SVGAGI. The CDR3 extends over 15 amino acids. The V gene lost 2 bases and the J gene lost 4 bases, with 11 bases spanning the gap. Here the CDR3 DNA reads TGTGCCAGCAGTTACGGTACTAGGGCCACCGGGGAGCTGTTTTTT. Protein product: CASSYGTRATGELFF.